This T cell receptor beta chain was captured by sequencing in a study of spatial heterogeneity in lung cancer (dated by TCRdb to about 2019). General notes on the study: More beta-chain than alpha-chain transcripts were consistently detected, likely reflecting higher beta-chain transcript abundance. TCR repertoire features were related to nonsynonymous mutation counts determined by whole-exome sequencing of tumor tissue. In the raw uncorrected reads, each unique combination of TCR and UMI appeared more than ten times on average. TCR alpha and beta repertoires were quantitatively compared across multiple tumor regions, matched nontumor lung and blood in non-small cell lung cancer. Both alpha and beta chains were TCR-sequenced in samples taken at surgery, namely 220 tumor regions, 64 matched nontumor lung samples and 56 PBMC samples. In tumor regions, TCR transcript counts showed a strong correlation with a T cell transcriptional module score derived from matched bulk RNA-seq. Overall results and qualifications from the work: TCR-seq was estimated to cover only roughly 7% of tumor T cells for alpha chains and around 13% for beta chains. The tumor nonsynonymous mutation count correlated with the number of expanded intratumoral alpha and beta TCRs. Counts of ubiquitous and regional expanded TCRs correlated with counts of ubiquitous and regional nonsynonymous mutations, respectively. Confirming at a functional level the hypothesis that regional TCRs recognize regional mutations was considered to require additional single-cell paired TCR alpha and beta sequencing.

As to this clonotype: Its specific antigen is unknown. A much larger clone lies a single base off, so this may be a read error. Being off target in a library aimed at alpha chains, this beta chain has a size of little meaning.

There are 14 amino acids in the CDR3, from cysteine to phenylalanine inclusive. Here the CDR3 DNA is all that survives: 42 bases in frame from base 1. Clipping removes 11 bases from V and 0 bases from J, with 9 as the unmatched junction base count. For CDR1 and CDR2, the germline V gene lists MNHEY and SVGEGT. The time point label, as the study defines it: sample taken at primary tumor resection. Samples were obtained from 72 patients with early-stage, untreated non-small cell lung cancer from the lung TRACERx cohort. For TCR sequencing, whole RNA was extracted from tumor and nontumor lung tissue, or from cryopreserved PBMC samples, and no cell sorting was done. A patient was chosen for TCR sequencing only when enough RNA was available from at least two tumor regions. Before selection, tumor and adjacent nontumor lung specimens were reviewed by a lung pathologist. The library was prepared using 5' RACE. Sequencing was carried out with a NextSeq 500. The TCR library protocol attached a unique molecular identifier to each TCR cDNA molecule to allow correction of PCR and sequencing errors. In the source study's methods: TCR identification, UMI-based error correction and CDR3 extraction were performed with Decombinator tools. TCRs above a frequency of 2 per 1,000, corresponding to the top 1% of the tumor frequency distribution, were defined as expanded. Expanded tumor TCRs statistically deemed absent (corrected P<0.05) from at least one tumor region were classed as regional, and all other expanded tumor TCRs were classed as ubiquitous. Each repertoire was subsampled 100 times to 5,000 TCRs, after which Renyi diversity was computed with the R vegan package. CDR3 similarity networks were constructed using string-kernel similarity of amino acid triplets, with links drawn between CDR3s whose pairwise similarity was above 0.82. Clones were called with MiXCR by TCRdb after fastp trimmed the public reads at Q25, and only in-frame beta chains were retained. Identical CDR3 protein sequences are pooled into one entry, listed with their most common genes and DNA. The V and J calls and clone size are TCRdb's, not the authors'. The table for this sample lists roughly 19,000 distinct CDR3 sequences; 4.5% to 7.5% of them were counted only once. Of the sample, around a tenth is held by the ten largest clones.

Sequences were derived from lung tumor tissue, sampled at surgery. Here the chain combines TRBV6-2 or TRBV6-3 and TRBJ2-7; 8 nucleotides in the junction match TRBD2. The TCR comes from a female donor with early-stage non-small cell lung cancer. The CDR3 here reads CAGTLAGSSYEQYF. Read as DNA, the sequence is TGTGCCGGCACCTTAGCGGGGAGCTCCTACGAGCAGTACTTC.